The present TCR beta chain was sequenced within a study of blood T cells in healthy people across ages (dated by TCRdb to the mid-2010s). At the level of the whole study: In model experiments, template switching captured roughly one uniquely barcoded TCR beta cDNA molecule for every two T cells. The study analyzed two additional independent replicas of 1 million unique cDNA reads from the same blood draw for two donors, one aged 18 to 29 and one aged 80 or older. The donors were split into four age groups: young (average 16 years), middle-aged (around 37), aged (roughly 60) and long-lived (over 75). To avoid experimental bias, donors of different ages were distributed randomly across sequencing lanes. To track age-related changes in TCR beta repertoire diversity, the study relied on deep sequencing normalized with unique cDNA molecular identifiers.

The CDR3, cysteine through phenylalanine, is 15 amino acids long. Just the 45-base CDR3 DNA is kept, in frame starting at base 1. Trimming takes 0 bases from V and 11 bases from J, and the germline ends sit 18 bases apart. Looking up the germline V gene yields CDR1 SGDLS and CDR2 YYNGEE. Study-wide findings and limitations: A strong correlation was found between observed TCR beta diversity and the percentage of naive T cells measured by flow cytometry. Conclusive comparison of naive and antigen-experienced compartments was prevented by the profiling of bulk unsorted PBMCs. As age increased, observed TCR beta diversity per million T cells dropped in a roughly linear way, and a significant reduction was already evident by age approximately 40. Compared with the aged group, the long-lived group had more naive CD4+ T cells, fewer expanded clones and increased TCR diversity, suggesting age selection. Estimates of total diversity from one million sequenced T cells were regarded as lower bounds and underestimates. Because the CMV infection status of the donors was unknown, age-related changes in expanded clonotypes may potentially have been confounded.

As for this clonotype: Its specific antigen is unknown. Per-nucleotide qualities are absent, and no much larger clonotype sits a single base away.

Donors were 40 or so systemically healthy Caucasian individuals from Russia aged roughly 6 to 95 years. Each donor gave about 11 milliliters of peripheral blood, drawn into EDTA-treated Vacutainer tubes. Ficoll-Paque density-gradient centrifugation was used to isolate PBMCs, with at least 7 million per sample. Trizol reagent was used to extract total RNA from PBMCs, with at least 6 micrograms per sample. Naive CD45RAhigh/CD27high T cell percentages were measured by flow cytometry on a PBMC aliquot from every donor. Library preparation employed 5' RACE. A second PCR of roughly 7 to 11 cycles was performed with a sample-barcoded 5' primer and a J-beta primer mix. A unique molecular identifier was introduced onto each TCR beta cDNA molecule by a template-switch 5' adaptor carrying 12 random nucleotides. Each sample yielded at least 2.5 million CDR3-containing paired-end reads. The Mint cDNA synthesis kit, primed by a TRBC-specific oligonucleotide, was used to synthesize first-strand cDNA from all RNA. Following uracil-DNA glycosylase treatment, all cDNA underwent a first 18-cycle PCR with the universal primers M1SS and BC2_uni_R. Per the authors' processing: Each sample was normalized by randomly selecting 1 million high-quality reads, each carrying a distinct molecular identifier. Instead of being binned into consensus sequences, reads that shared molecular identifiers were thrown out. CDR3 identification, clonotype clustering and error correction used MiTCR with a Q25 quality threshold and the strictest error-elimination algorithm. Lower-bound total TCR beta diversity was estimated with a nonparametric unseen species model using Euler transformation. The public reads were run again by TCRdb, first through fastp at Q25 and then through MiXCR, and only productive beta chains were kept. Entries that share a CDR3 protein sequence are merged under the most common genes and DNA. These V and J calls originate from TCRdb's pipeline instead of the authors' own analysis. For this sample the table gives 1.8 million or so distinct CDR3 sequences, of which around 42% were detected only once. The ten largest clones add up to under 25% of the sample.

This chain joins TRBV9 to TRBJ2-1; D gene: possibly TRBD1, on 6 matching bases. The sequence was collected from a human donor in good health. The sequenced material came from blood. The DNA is TGTGCCAGCAGCGTAGCTACGTCGCCAGGGGCCCAGCAGTTCTTC. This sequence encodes CASSVATSPGAQQFF. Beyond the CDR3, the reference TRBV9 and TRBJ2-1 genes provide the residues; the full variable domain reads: DSGVTQTPKHLITATGQRVTLRCSPRSGDLSVYWYQQSLDQGLQFLIQYYNGEERAKGNILERFSAQQFPDLHSELNLSSLELGDSALYFCASSVATSPGAQQFFGPGTRLTVL.